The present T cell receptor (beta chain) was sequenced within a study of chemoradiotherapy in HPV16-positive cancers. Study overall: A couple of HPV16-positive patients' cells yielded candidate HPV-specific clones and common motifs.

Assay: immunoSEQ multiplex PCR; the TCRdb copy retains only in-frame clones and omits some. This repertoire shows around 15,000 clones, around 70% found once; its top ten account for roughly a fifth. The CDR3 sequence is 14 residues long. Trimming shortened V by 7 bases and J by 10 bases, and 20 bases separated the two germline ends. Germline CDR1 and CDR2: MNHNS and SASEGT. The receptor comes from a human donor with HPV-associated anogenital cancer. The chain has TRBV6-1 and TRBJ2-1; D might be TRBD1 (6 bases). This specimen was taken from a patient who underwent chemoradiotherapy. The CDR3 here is CASTVQGVAREQFF. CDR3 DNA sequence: TGTGCCAGCACCGTACAGGGTGTCGCAAGGGAGCAGTTCTTC.